The present entry profiles one T cell receptor (beta chain) with its context. Its antigen is undetermined. These data belong to a study of persistence of HIV-infected CD4 T cells. The libraries were made with immunoSEQ version 4 in survey mode. The method was immunoSEQ multiplex PCR; TCRdb's version includes in-frame clones alone and lacks a portion of them. This table holds 35,000 to 45,000 clones, roughly 80% found once. Germline V gene sequence: CDR1 SGHRS, CDR2 YFSETQ. Trimming took off 0 bases at V and 3 bases at J, with 10 bases between the two ends. There are 14 residues in the CDR3. Stimulation used approximately 9.1 ug/mL lysate from CMV-infected fibroblasts. Sorted nonresponding memory CD4+ T cells were CD40L-negative, CD69-negative, CD45RO-high.

The chain recombines TRBV5-1 with TRBJ2-7; perhaps D is TRBD1 or TRBD2 (5 bases each). Sequenced here: CD4+ T cells sorted from PBMCs after roughly 17-hour stimulation, sampled from a patient who received antiretroviral therapy. The receptor's source is an adult man with HIV who was CMV-seropositive. This CDR3 is CASSLVTGGYEQYF. CDR3 coding DNA: TGCGCCAGCAGCTTGGTTACAGGAGGCTACGAGCAGTACTTC. Looking up the rest from reference TRBV5-1 and TRBJ2-7 gives the full variable domain: KAGVTQTPRYLIKTRGQQVTLSCSPISGHRSVSWYQQTPGQGLQFLFEYFSETQRNKGNFPGRFSGRQFSNSRSEMNVSTLELGDSALYLCASSLVTGGYEQYFGPGTRLTVT.